What follows is one T cell receptor beta chain and its context. Per the original data handling: Reference gene primer amplification in the assay estimated nucleated cell counts. Data came from immunoSEQ multiplex PCR; TCRdb stores just in-frame clones and leaves some out. D and trimming were read from the DNA, whereas the V and J calls and clone size are those reported in that table. Of some 170,000 clones listed, over 75% are singletons. This sample stems from a study of blood T cell repertoires in COVID-19. For the study at large: Researchers got acute and convalescent COVID-19 samples from the United States, Italy and Spain. From T cells, B-cell-depleted T cells, or PBMCs came the material, which was cDNA or gDNA.

The CDR3 runs to 14 residues. Deletions cut 3 bases from V and 2 bases from J, with 10 bases between. Looked up from germline, CDR1 is LGHDT and CDR2 is YNNKEL (reference sequence). The sample was PBMCs or T cells enriched from blood (not recorded which). This sequence was found in a human donor with acute COVID-19. The donor label of this sample is uncertain. The chain joins TRBV3-1 (or the pseudogene TRBV3-2) to TRBJ1-1; possibly TRBD1 for D (5 bases). CDR3 residues: CASSQGGGNTEAFF. CDR3 sequence (DNA): TGTGCCAGCAGCCAGGGGGGTGGAAACACTGAAGCTTTCTTT.